This T cell receptor (beta chain) originates from a study of T cell responses to AZD1222 COVID-19 vaccine. This CDR3 spans 16 amino acids. CDR1 is SEHNR and CDR2 is FQNEAQ in the germline V gene (reference sequence). The ends lost 4 bases at V and 6 bases at J; junction bases unmatched: 11. Generated by immunoSEQ multiplex PCR, the TCRdb table keeps only in-frame clones and is missing some. The profile shows 80,000 to 90,000 clones, approximately 91% of them singletons. Points from the study as a whole: Seropositivity was recorded at baseline in only a handful of AZD1222 recipients. Vaccine-associated CD4 TCRs spanned spike, dominant at 160-218 and 743-854. Repertoires in all cases were sampled only once the peak T cell response had passed.

This clone has only a few counts. Its antigen is not known. V gene TRBV7-9 combines with J gene TRBJ2-1, with 8 nucleotides matching TRBD2. This specimen was peripheral blood, taken 28 days after the second AZD1222 dose. This TCR came from an adult who received the AZD1222 COVID-19 vaccine. The CDR3 bases are TGTGCCAGCAGCTCCTACGCCGGACTAGCCGGCAATGAGCAGTTCTTC. This translates into CASSSYAGLAGNEQFF. Together with reference TRBV7-9 and TRBJ2-1, the CDR3 gives the full variable domain: DTGVSQNPRHKITKRGQNVTFRCDPISEHNRLYWYRQTLGQGPEFLTYFQNEAQLEKSRLLSDRFSAERPKGSFSTLEIQRTEQGDSAMYLCASSSYAGLAGNEQFFGPGTRLTVL.